This T cell receptor (beta chain) stems from a study of shared T cell receptors in the human thymus. Sequencing was performed with immunoSEQ multiplex PCR; in TCRdb, only in-frame clones are kept and a portion is missing. The repertoire holds hundreds of thousands of clones, roughly 90% seen once, with approximately 0.01% in the top ten. Germline V CDR1 and CDR2: LNHNV, YYDKDF (reference sequence). The CDR3 loop spans 15 amino acids. Trimming pared 0 bases from V and 3 bases from J, leaving 12 bases between. These data also featured in a second study, about human thymus T cells. That source adds: Immunologically healthy infants in Finland undergoing congenital heart defect surgery were the donors. Corrective cardiac operations yielded the resected thymus tissue. Among unrelated individuals, related research reported thymic repertoires that overlapped highly.

The chain employs TRBV15 and TRBJ2-7; D call uncertain. Material for sequencing was thymocytes. This clonotype was sampled from a boy less than two years old with a congenital heart defect. CDR3 region: CATSRDGAAIYEQYF. DNA for the CDR3: TGTGCCACCAGCAGAGATGGAGCAGCGATCTACGAGCAGTACTTC.